Each of the 27 T cell receptor beta chains below was sequenced from the same sample in a study of T-cell memory formation after mild COVID-19 listed by TCRdb under 2021. The receptor library was made with 5' RACE. Sequencing was carried out with an Illumina NovaSeq 6000. The raw public reads went through TCRdb reprocessing: fastp at Q25, MiXCR clone calling, in-frame beta chains kept. Rows merge per CDR3 protein into single entries with the most common DNA and genes. For this sample the table gives under 450,000 distinct CDR3 sequences, of which over 13% were detected only once. The ten top clones hold roughly 22% of the sample. The sample consisted of PBMCs or a T cell subset sorted from them (not recorded which). The receptors shown here come from a man aged 18 to 35 who had mild COVID-19 (a few samples of this study predate the infection). The sample titles of this study are shuffled in the database, so cell type and time point are left out; the donor was told from shared clones.

CDR3 nucleotides: TGTGCCAGCAGTTACCCCGGGACAGGGATAGGTCAGCCCCAGCATTTT. It is translated as CASSYPGTGIGQPQHF. The chain combines TRBV6-2 or TRBV6-3 with TRBJ1-5; 9 bases line up with TRBD1. V was clipped by 2 bases and J by 6 bases; unmatched bases: 8. This CDR3 region has 16 residues. Germline CDR1 MNHEY, CDR2 SVGEGT.

This clonotype was recorded many times. The chain is built from TRBV29-1 and TRBJ2-2; no definite D call. Per germline, CDR1 SQVTM and CDR2 ANQGSEA. V was clipped by 4 bases and J by 1 base, with 7 bases between them. The CDR3 runs 13 residues. The CDR3 DNA reads as TGCAGCGTTGCTACAGTGAACACCGGGGAGCTGTTTTTT. It specifies CSVATVNTGELFF.

CDR3 DNA: TGTGCCAGCAGCTTAGGTAGCGGACAGGGACAAGAGACCCAGTACTTC. Translating gives CASSLGSGQGQETQYF. This chain joins TRBV7-9 and TRBJ2-5; the match to TRBD1 covers 8 bases. In germline, CDR1 is SEHNR, CDR2 FQNEAQ (reference sequence). The CDR3 sequence is 16 residues long. The V and J ends lost 1 base and 2 bases, in that order; junction bases with no gene match: 6.

The genes are TRBV5-1 and TRBJ2-2; D gene ambiguous. Germline CDR1 reads SGHRS; CDR2 reads YFSETQ. Deletions cut 4 bases from V and 5 bases from J, with 12 bases between. The CDR3 contains 14 residues. The CDR3 DNA reads TGCGCCAGCAGCCCCCTACGGCCAACCGGGGAGCTGTTTTTT. It translates to CASSPLRPTGELFF.

This chain connects TRBV5-1 to TRBJ1-4; 7 bases are a match to TRBD1. CDR1 is SGHRS, CDR2 YFSETQ, per germline. The V gene end was trimmed by 7 bases and the J gene end by 4 bases; junction bases not matched to a gene: 4. CDR3 size: 13 residues. The CDR3 protein is CASRQGINEKLFF. The CDR3 bases are TGCGCCAGCCGACAGGGCATTAATGAAAAACTGTTTTTT.

The chain joins TRBV6-6 to TRBJ2-1, with TRBD1 identical over 8 bases. Trimming took 5 bases from V and 5 from J; bases not matched to a gene: 2. The CDR3 has 13 amino acids. CDR1 and CDR2 (germline): MNHNY, SVGAGI (reference sequence). CDR3 sequence: CASSTDRDNEQFF. Written as DNA, the CDR3 is TGTGCCAGCAGTACGGACAGGGACAATGAGCAGTTCTTC.

This clonotype turned up a few times. The chain couples TRBV7-2 to TRBJ2-1; TRBD1 matches at 7 bases. V was clipped by 4 bases and J by 3 bases; unmatched bases: 9. Germline assignment: CDR1 SGHTA and CDR2 FQGNSA. This CDR3 spans 16 amino acids. The CDR3 region is CASSSPRTGFYNEQFF. The CDR3, as DNA: TGTGCCAGCAGCTCCCCGCGGACAGGTTTCTACAATGAGCAGTTCTTC.

This clonotype occurred a few times. The V and J genes are TRBV6-6 and TRBJ1-5; D is uncertain. The CDR3 covers 14 residues. Per germline, CDR1 MNHNY and CDR2 SVGAGI (reference sequence). The V end was cut by 7 bases, the J end by 1 base, with 11 bases between. CDR3 in amino acids: CASTPSDSNQPQHF. As DNA, the CDR3 is TGTGCCAGCACTCCGAGCGACAGCAATCAGCCCCAGCATTTT.

This chain connects TRBV25-1 to TRBJ2-5, with 10 bases aligning to TRBD2. The germline CDR1 and CDR2 sequences are MGHDK and SYGVNS. V was clipped by 6 bases and J by 7 bases; unmatched bases: 5. The CDR3 is 13 residues long. The CDR3 spells CASRLAGFGTQYF. The CDR3 DNA reads as TGTGCCAGCAGACTAGCGGGGTTCGGGACCCAGTACTTC.

This clonotype was observed at least ten times. The chain is built from TRBV7-9 and TRBJ2-5; possible D gene TRBD1, 6 bases. The germline CDR1 and CDR2 sequences are SEHNR and FQNEAQ (reference sequence). This CDR3 has 16 residues. Trimming stripped 2 bases from V and 5 bases from J, with 18 bases between. In DNA, the CDR3 is TGTGCCAGCAGCTTAACACCGGGACACCTTGGGGAGACCCAGTACTTC. Its protein product is CASSLTPGHLGETQYF.

This clonotype was seen repeatedly, ten times or more. This sequence joins TRBV23-1 and TRBJ1-1, with D possibly being TRBD1 (5 bases). TRBV23-1 is noted as an ORF with a role that remains uncertain. The CDR3 spans 14 residues. V was trimmed by 7 bases and J by 6 bases, leaving 18 bases between them. DNA for the CDR3: TGCGCCAGCACCATGTACGGGGGATGGCCTGAAGCTTTCTTT. It encodes CASTMYGGWPEAFF.

This clonotype was seen a few times. The genes are TRBV25-1 and TRBJ2-3; 10 bases agree with TRBD2. The germline gives CDR1 MGHDK, CDR2 SYGVNS. This CDR3 is 14 amino acids long. The V and J ends lost 7 bases and 7 bases, in that order; junction bases with no gene match: 8. CDR3 DNA sequence: TGTGCCAGCACGCCTAGCGGGGGTGTTAATACGCAGTATTTT. Its translation is CASTPSGGVNTQYF.

V usage is TRBV7-9 and J usage is TRBJ2-2, with TRBD1 matching over 10 bases. The length of the CDR3 is 17 residues. CDR1 SEHNR and CDR2 FQNEAQ come from the germline V gene (reference sequence). Unmatched junction bases numbered 9, after V lost 5 bases and J lost 3 bases. CDR3 DNA: TGTGCCAGCAGCCCAACCCCCGGGACAGGGGACACCGGGGAGCTGTTTTTT. This sequence encodes CASSPTPGTGDTGELFF. Based on the CDR3 plus reference TRBV7-9 and TRBJ2-2, the full variable domain is DTGVSQNPRHKITKRGQNVTFRCDPISEHNRLYWYRQTLGQGPEFLTYFQNEAQLEKSRLLSDRFSAERPKGSFSTLEIQRTEQGDSAMYLCASSPTPGTGDTGELFFGEGSRLTVL.

CDR3 nucleotide sequence: TGTGCCATCCAGGGGGCGCGAGACAATCAGCCCCAGCATTTT. Its protein is CAIQGARDNQPQHF. The chain couples TRBV6-6 to TRBJ1-5; TRBD1 aligns across 8 bases. This CDR3 comprises 14 residues. Trimming took 10 bases from V and 3 from J; bases not matched to a gene: 8. Germline V lookup: CDR1 MNHNY, CDR2 SVGAGI (reference sequence).

The V and J genes are TRBV20-1 and TRBJ2-5; TRBD2 is a possible D gene (5 bases). Germline assignment: CDR1 DFQATT and CDR2 SNEGSKA (reference sequence). Trimming took 5 bases from V and 1 from J, leaving 14 bases between them. The CDR3 covers 14 residues. DNA for the CDR3: TGCAGTGCTCAGAGCGACTACCTCCAAGAGACCCAGTACTTC. Protein product: CSAQSDYLQETQYF.

J is TRBJ2-5 and V is TRBV18; D not certain. V lost 3 bases to trimming and J lost 2 bases, with 10 bases between them. Looked up from germline, CDR1 is KGHSH and CDR2 is LQKENI. The CDR3 has 14 residues. The chain's CDR3 is CASSPTFKQETQYF. CDR3 DNA sequence: TGTGCCAGCTCACCGACGTTCAAGCAAGAGACCCAGTACTTC.

The chain has TRBV19 and TRBJ1-4; 7 nucleotides line up with TRBD1. V gave up 4 bases and J gave up 12 bases; unmatched junction bases: 8. The CDR3 runs 13 residues. The germline V gene encodes CDR1 LNHDA and CDR2 SQIVND (reference sequence). The CDR3 DNA reads TGTGCCAGTAGTAGACAGGGAACGGCTGAACTGTTTTTT. This translates into CASSRQGTAELFF.

This clonotype turned up a few times. The genes are TRBV4-1 and TRBJ2-3, with D possibly matching TRBD2 (6 bases). V lost 5 bases and J lost 4, with 19 bases in between. Germline V lookup: CDR1 MGHRA, CDR2 YSYEKL. The CDR3 is 16 amino acids. This CDR3 is CASSGLRDSYPDTQYF. CDR3 nucleotides: TGCGCCAGCAGCGGACTACGGGACTCCTATCCAGATACGCAGTATTTT.

This clonotype came up a few times. The chain couples TRBV6-5 to TRBJ2-1, with 10 nucleotides matching TRBD1. Germline-derived CDR1 and CDR2 are MNHEY and SVGAGI. V lost 6 bases and J lost 7; bases outside the gene matches: 6. The CDR3 extends over 14 amino acids. Here the CDR3 reads CASRGTGEINEQFF. Here the CDR3 DNA reads TGTGCCAGCAGAGGGACAGGGGAAATTAATGAGCAGTTCTTC.

The V and J genes are TRBV6-2 or TRBV6-3 and TRBJ1-2; 7 bases agree with TRBD1. This CDR3 spans 13 amino acids. The ends lost 6 bases at V and 6 bases at J; junction bases unmatched: 7. Germline V gene sequence: CDR1 MNHEY, CDR2 SVGEGT. The CDR3: CASSSGTVHGYTF. The CDR3 nucleotides are TGTGCCAGCAGCTCCGGGACAGTCCATGGCTACACCTTC.

This clonotype was seen at least ten times. The V and J genes are TRBV19 and TRBJ1-2, with 7 nucleotides matching TRBD1. With 7 bases clipped from V and 3 bases from J, the junction kept 14 bases outside the gene matches. Germline V CDR1 and CDR2: LNHDA, SQIVND (reference sequence). The CDR3 extends over 16 amino acids. CDR3 DNA sequence: TGTGCCAGTACCTCTTACCGGGACAGAATACACTATGGCTACACCTTC. It translates to CASTSYRDRIHYGYTF.

This clonotype was seen more than once but under ten times. This chain uses TRBV12-3 or TRBV12-4 with TRBJ2-3, with a weak D call TRBD1 (5 bases). The CDR3 length is 15 residues. V was cut by 8 bases and J by 1 base, with 16 bases left in between. The CDR3 nucleotides are TGTGCCAGCCTAACTCCGGGCAGGGGCACAGATACGCAGTATTTT. Its translation: CASLTPGRGTDTQYF.

This sequence joins TRBV9 and TRBJ1-5; D is uncertain. Per germline, CDR1 SGDLS and CDR2 YYNGEE. The CDR3 loop spans 14 amino acids. V was pared by 0 bases and J by 3 bases, with 7 bases between. The CDR3 region is CASSVDGFNQPQHF. DNA of the CDR3: TGTGCCAGCAGCGTAGACGGATTCAATCAGCCCCAGCATTTT.

The chain has TRBV2 and TRBJ1-1, with D hard to call. CDR3 size: 15 residues. V gave up 6 bases and J gave up 5 bases, with 19 bases separating them. Germline V gene data show CDR1 as SNHLY and CDR2 as FYNNEI. The CDR3 coding sequence is TGTGCCAGCAGGGTGCGAGCCGGATTAATTACTGAAGCTTTCTTT. This gives the protein CASRVRAGLITEAFF.

This clonotype was counted between two and nine times. The chain carries TRBV25-1 and TRBJ1-5; D is possibly TRBD1 (5 bases). Deletions cut 2 bases from V and 11 bases from J, with 13 bases between. Germline values: CDR1 MGHDK, CDR2 SYGVNS. The CDR3 loop spans 13 amino acids. CDR3 in amino acids: CASSEGDLGAQHF. CDR3 bases: TGTGCCAGCAGTGAAGGGGATTTGGGGGCCCAGCATTTT.

This clonotype occurred a few times. This rearrangement joins TRBV5-1 to TRBJ2-7, with TRBD2 matching 13 bases. Trimming removed 4 bases from V and 0 bases from J; junction bases left unmatched: 7. CDR1 and CDR2 (germline): SGHRS, YFSETQ. CDR3 length equals 17 residues. CDR3 protein: CASSPIGTSGVSYEQYF. The CDR3 nucleotides read TGCGCCAGCAGCCCCATCGGGACTAGCGGGGTCTCCTACGAGCAGTACTTC.

This clonotype was seen ten or more times. The chain has TRBV7-2 and TRBJ2-3; 12 positions match TRBD2. The germline gives CDR1 SGHTA, CDR2 FQGNSA. V dropped 5 bases and J dropped 2; count of bases not matched to a gene: 5. The CDR3 runs to 16 residues. CDR3 DNA sequence: TGTGCCAGCAGCCGGACTAGCGGGGCCTACACAGATACGCAGTATTTT. This translates into CASSRTSGAYTDTQYF.